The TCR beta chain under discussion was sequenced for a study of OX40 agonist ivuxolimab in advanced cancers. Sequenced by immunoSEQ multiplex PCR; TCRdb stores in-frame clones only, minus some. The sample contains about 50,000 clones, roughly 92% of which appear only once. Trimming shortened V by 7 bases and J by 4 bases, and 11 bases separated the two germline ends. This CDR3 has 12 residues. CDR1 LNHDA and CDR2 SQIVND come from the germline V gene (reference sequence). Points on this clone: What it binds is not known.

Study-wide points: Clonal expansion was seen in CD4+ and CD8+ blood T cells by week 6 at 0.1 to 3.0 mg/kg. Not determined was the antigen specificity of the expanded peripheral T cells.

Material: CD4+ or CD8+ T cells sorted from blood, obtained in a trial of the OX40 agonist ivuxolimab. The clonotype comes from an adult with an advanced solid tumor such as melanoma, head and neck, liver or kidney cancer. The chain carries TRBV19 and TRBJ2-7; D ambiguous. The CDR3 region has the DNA TGTGCCAGTACCATGGACGGTTACGAGCAGTACTTC. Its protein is CASTMDGYEQYF. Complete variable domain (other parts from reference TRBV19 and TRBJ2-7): DGGITQSPKYLFRKEGQNVTLSCEQNLNHDAMYWYRQDPGQGLRLIYYSQIVNDFQKGDIAEGYSVSREKKESFPLTVTSAQKNPTAFYLCASTMDGYEQYFGPGTRLTVT.